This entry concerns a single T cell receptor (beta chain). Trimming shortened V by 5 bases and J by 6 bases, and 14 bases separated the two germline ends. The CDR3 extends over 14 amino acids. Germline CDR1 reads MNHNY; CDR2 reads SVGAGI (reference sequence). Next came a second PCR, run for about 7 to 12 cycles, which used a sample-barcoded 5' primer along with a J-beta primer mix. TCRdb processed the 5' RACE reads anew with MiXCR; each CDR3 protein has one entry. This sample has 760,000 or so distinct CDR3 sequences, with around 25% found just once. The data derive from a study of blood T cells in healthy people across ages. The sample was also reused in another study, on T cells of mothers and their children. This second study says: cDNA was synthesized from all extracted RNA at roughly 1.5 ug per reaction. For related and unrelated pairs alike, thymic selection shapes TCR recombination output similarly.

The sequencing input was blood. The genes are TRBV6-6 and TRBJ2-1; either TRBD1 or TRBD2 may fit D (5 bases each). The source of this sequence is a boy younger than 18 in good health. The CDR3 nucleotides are TGTGCCAGCAGTCCCTACCGAGGGGTCAATGAGCAGTTCTTC. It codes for CASSPYRGVNEQFF.